This TCR beta chain stems from a study of cytomegalovirus exposure and HLA in healthy donors (dated by TCRdb to 2016 to 2017). Study-wide context: In an earlier analysis of around 540 of the donors, 276 Gb of sequence data and some 100 million unique TCR beta sequences from 150 million to 200 million T cells were reported. Approximately 300 gigabases of sequencing data and around 90 million unique TCR sequences made up an early release that covered 500 to 650 HLA-typed donors. The genetic ancestry cluster associated with self-reported Caucasian donors included 81% of the roughly 400 genotyped donors. The study aimed to test whether signatures of past pathogen exposure could be identified by cataloging public T cell receptors. Using immunosequencing, the study profiled T cell repertoires from 500 to 800 subjects and related those repertoires to cytomegalovirus serostatus. Along with the approximately 700-subject first cohort, a separate validation cohort of over a hundred different subjects was used. To predict cytomegalovirus infection status, the study combined high-throughput TCR immunosequencing, statistical association of individual TCRs with disease status, and machine learning. A later analysis re-analyzed previously published TCR beta repertoires from roughly 600 donors and added high-resolution HLA genotyping to study TCR occurrence patterns. Rather than drawing on any new phenotypic data, the later analysis identified candidate immune exposures from TCR beta sequences and the way those sequences occurred across donors. To decide whether each TCR beta V gene segment behaved as functional or pseudogenic, an earlier analysis of some 600 of the donors relied on high-throughput TCR beta sequencing. Alongside the repertoire data, information on donor age, sex, ethnicity and CMV serostatus was compiled. A later genetic analysis used genome-wide SNP genotypes for about three fifths of the 666 donors, treating that subset as a discovery cohort. Every repertoire in the discovery cohort had been generated on one and the same sequencing platform. Both class I and class II loci were covered by HLA typing, at four-digit resolution. The number of donors typed differed by locus, with about 629-630 for A, B, C, DRB1 and DQB1, 522 for DQA1, nearly 610 for DPA1, and approximately 470 for DPB1. Because of strong linkage in the cohort, roughly five DR-DQ haplotypes were treated as single units for association and clustering. Among some 410 genotyped donors of the cohort, an average of roughly 230,000 unique TCR beta nucleotide sequences was sequenced per donor, of which approximately 18% were non-productive. What the study reported, not specific to this receptor: A later analysis reported that several top co-occurrence clusters appeared linked to parvovirus B19, influenza, CMV and Epstein-Barr virus. Some IMGT-functional V segments, including TRBV6-2 and TRBV6-3, could not be told apart with the 87-base-pair reads, so those segments were excluded. In both the original and validation cohorts, the classifier was reported to diagnose cytomegalovirus status with high specificity and sensitivity. For the cohort, immune exposure information was limited to CMV serostatus. According to a later analysis, TCR association rates differed among HLA loci, with DRB1 alleles showing the most associated TCRs and HLA-C alleles showing the fewest. Because HLA typing was unavailable for some donors at each locus, only the typed subset was used in association tests. A later analysis found that HLA-associated TCR beta chains were more clonally expanded and had lower generation probabilities than equally common non-associated chains. Because counts were too low, some 16 rarely observed V segments, including chromosome 9 orphons, were excluded from the earlier analysis of roughly 580 of the donors. Across donors, most TCR sequences were observed very rarely, whereas some public TCRs were present in many individuals. In vitro tests confirmed that a few of the cytomegalovirus-associated TCR beta chains recognize cytomegalovirus antigens. Most CMV-associated TCR beta chains appeared to be HLA-restricted in a later analysis, and the HLA associations seemed to be driven largely by CMV exposure. Assigning TCR associations to individual alleles was difficult when HLA alleles, especially DR and DQ, strongly co-occurred. It was suggested by the authors that the approach could potentially be generalized to other disease states and immunological phenotypes. The presence/absence analyses assumed that sequencing depth was roughly uniform across donors, and that assumption may not be true. Only TCR beta chains were sequenced in this cohort, and the absence of alpha or paired-chain data limited detectable features. Broadly in line with IMGT annotations, most TCR beta V segments showed up in productive rearrangements about 90% or about 30% of the time in an earlier analysis of several hundred of the donors. A further reported finding was that TCR beta sequences accurately predicted the HLA-A and HLA-B alleles for most subjects in the first cohort. A total of fewer than 200 TCR beta chains were listed by the study as associated with cytomegalovirus. A later genetic analysis associated a missense DCLRE1C variant with V-gene and J-gene trimming of TCR beta chains, and an independent cohort replicated the association. Correlated functional status among segregating V segments might reflect linkage disequilibrium, but an unknown experimental factor could not be ruled out. In a later analysis, more than 15,000 TCR beta sequences were associated with specific HLA alleles at a false discovery rate of 0.05. A cluster of highly shared sequence variants was judged likely to be a technical artifact of the sequencing pipeline. According to a later genetic analysis, donors in an Asian-associated ancestry cluster had fewer N-insertions in productive TCRs than the roughly 670-donor mean.

Preparation of the library involved the immunoSEQ multiplex PCR assay. The multiplex PCR relied on a mix of 60 forward primers for TCR Vbeta segments and 13 reverse primers for TCR Jbeta segments. The CDR3 region of rearranged TCR beta genes was amplified from genomic DNA by a multiplex PCR assay. On the Illumina HiSeq System, the amplified TCR beta libraries were sequenced as 87-base-pair reads. The authors' analysis ran thus. Across the roughly 640 repertoires, a later analysis counted roughly 77 million unique TCR beta chains, 9 million to 14 million of which were shared by at least two donors. Raw reads were error-corrected and collapsed into unique sequences by a nearest-neighbor algorithm in which closely related sequences were merged to remove PCR and sequencing errors. CDR3 sequences were aligned to IMGT reference sequences to assign V, D and J gene segments. Each retained sequence needed at least a six-nucleotide match to both a V gene segment and a J gene segment. A rearrangement counted as productive if the CDR3 had no stop codons and remained in frame with V and J, and every other rearrangement counted as non-productive. CDR3 was defined according to IMGT convention as the region running from the second conserved V-encoded cysteine to the conserved J-encoded phenylalanine. In an earlier analysis of just under 600 of the donors, sequences lacking an unambiguous match to a single V gene segment were excluded. In an earlier analysis of around 590 of the donors, a V segment was called functional when productive rearrangements were above 56.7%, and segregating when the standard deviation between donors exceeded 5%. A statistical classification framework was developed to diagnose cytomegalovirus status using the catalog of TCR beta chain sequences. In a later analysis, TCR nucleotide sequences were compared against IMGT/GENE-DB human TR gene sequences so that V and J genes could be assigned. Using the TCRdist pipeline, a later analysis assigned CDR3 sequences along with most-parsimonious VDJ recombination scenarios. A later analysis defined each TCR beta chain by its CDR3 amino acid sequence plus V-gene family, and excluded reads lacking a unique V-gene family. As a way to deal with suspected cross-contamination and a sequencing artifact, a later analysis dropped 500 to 700 nucleotide sequences that were highly shared and had low generation probability. In a later analysis, a clonal expansion index for each public chain was calculated from normalized within-repertoire ranks of inferred template counts. Generation probabilities in a later analysis came from a VDJ recombination model fitted to out-of-frame rearrangements, and those results were checked against IGoR. A later analysis scored TCR-TCR, TCR-HLA and TCR-CMV co-occurrence with hypergeometric tests, applying a repertoire-size bias correction to TCR pairs. In a later analysis, false discovery rates were estimated by permuting HLA or CMV assignments 20 times. In a later analysis, co-occurring TCRs were grouped using DBSCAN, with TCRdist sequence similarity added in when clustering inside HLA-allele-positive subsets. Repertoires with fewer than 30,000 or more than 120,000 public chains were left out of co-occurrence clustering, as were four to six repertoires with anomalous nucleotide sharing. Here the immuneACCESS table is served through TCRdb, limited to in-frame sequences with V and J called. Missing clones are a known gap in these copies; in checked studies unresolved V genes cover under half, and the rest lacks a known reason. That table supplies the V and J calls and clone size; D and trimming were determined from the DNA. The sample profile shows 130,000 to 150,000 clones; roughly 75% of them were found once. The biggest ten clones account for 2% to 2.5% of the sample.

Regarding this clone: The specificity of this receptor is unknown. The sample holds no much larger clone one base away, and base qualities are not on file.

The germline V gene supplies CDR1 SGDLS and CDR2 YYNGEE. Between the V and J ends, shortened by 2 bases and 3 bases respectively, the junction contains 9 bases. From the cysteine up to the phenylalanine, the CDR3 has a length of 14 residues. The sequence is cut down to CDR3 DNA, 42 bases in frame from base 1. In total, over 600 healthy bone marrow donors made up the cohort. All cohort members were sampled while nominally healthy, although unrecorded immune exposures were likely present. The donor tested CMV seronegative and was one of the 352 seronegative cohort members. A peripheral blood sample was provided by each donor, and peripheral blood mononuclear cells were used for TCR beta sequencing. Genomic DNA extraction from the blood cell samples was performed with the Qiagen DNeasy Blood Extraction Kit.

The sequence was obtained from a man in his thirties or forties in good health and CMV-seronegative. Sequencing was performed on PBMCs. The rearranged chain carries TRBV9 and TRBJ2-1, with TRBD2 as a weak D call on 6 bases. CDR3 sequence: CASSVSSDYNEQFF. The DNA reads as follows: TGTGCCAGCAGCGTGTCTAGCGACTACAATGAGCAGTTCTTC.